These 12 T cell receptor beta chains came from one sample sequenced in a study of regulatory T cells in long-lasting Graves disease. Construction of TCR beta libraries relied on iRepertoire HTBI primers and on Arm-PCR targeting CDR3 regions. MiXCR was run by TCRdb on the multiplex PCR reads, yielding one entry per CDR3 protein. The table has 600,000 to 800,000 distinct CDR3 sequences, 25% to 30% seen once; the top ten hold under 50%. Time point noted: persistent/refractory GD, antithyroid drugs over 5 years with positive TRAb. From RNA extracted from PBMCs, the TCR library was made. The material was peripheral blood mononuclear cells (PBMCs), obtained when the disease was refractory, from a patient treated with antithyroid drugs. These receptors came from a female donor with Graves disease.

V is TRBV29-1 and J is TRBJ1-1, with 7 bases lining up with TRBD1. The CDR3 has 12 amino acids. The germline V gene has CDR1 SQVTM and CDR2 ANQGSEA. J gave up 6 bases and V 6 bases, and 7 bases lay outside the gene matches. The CDR3 protein is CSVAGGLAEAFF. In DNA form, the CDR3 reads TGCAGCGTCGCAGGGGGGCTTGCTGAAGCTTTCTTT.

This clonotype appeared a few times. The chain recombines TRBV28 with TRBJ1-4; 7 bases agree with TRBD1. The V and J ends lost 3 bases and 8 bases, in that order; junction bases with no gene match: 12. The CDR3 is 16 residues long. Per the germline V gene, CDR1 is MDHEN and CDR2 is SYDVKM. The CDR3 coding sequence is TGTGCCAGCAGTTTGTCAGGGGTCAGGGGGGGAGAAAAACTGTTTTTT. Encoded protein: CASSLSGVRGGEKLFF. Drawing the rest from reference TRBV28 and TRBJ1-4, the complete variable domain is DVKVTQSSRYLVKRTGEKVFLECVQDMDHENMFWYRQDPGLGLRLIYFSYDVKMKEKGDIPEGYSVSREKKERFSLILESASTNQTSMYLCASSLSGVRGGEKLFFGSGTQLSVL.

A few counts support this clonotype. The chain combines TRBV2 with TRBJ1-1; D gene unclear. Germline values: CDR1 SNHLY, CDR2 FYNNEI. This CDR3 spans 11 amino acids. The ends were cut back, 5 bases at V and 11 bases at J, with 12 bases in the middle. The CDR3 reads CASSLGFEAFF. In nucleotides, the CDR3 is TGTGCCAGCAGTCTGGGTTTCGAGGCTTTCTTT.

This clonotype was recorded many times. The chain uses TRBV20-1 and TRBJ1-4, with D tentatively TRBD1 (5 bases). The CDR3 spans 13 residues. Deletions cut 3 bases from V and 8 bases from J, with 13 bases between. Germline V gene data show CDR1 as DFQATT and CDR2 as SNEGSKA (reference sequence). CDR3 nucleotide sequence: TGCAGTGCTAGGACAGTACTTACGGAAAAACTGTTTTTT. As protein: CSARTVLTEKLFF.

This clonotype was picked up many times. Mismatch with germline at one junction end may stem from a read error. CDR3 in amino acids: CASRRGTNTEAFF. In DNA, the CDR3 is TGTGCCAGCAGGCGAGGGACGAACACTGAAGCTTTCTTT. V and J are TRBV5-1 and TRBJ1-1; maybe TRBD1 (5 bases). The CDR3 totals 13 residues. CDR1 and CDR2 from the germline V gene are SGHRS and YFSETQ.

This clonotype has only a few counts. The chain couples TRBV27 to TRBJ2-6; tentatively, D is TRBD1 or TRBD2 (7 bases each). Germline lookup yields CDR1 MNHEY and CDR2 SMNVEV (reference sequence). V lost 5 bases and J 0 bases, leaving 17 bases between the germline ends. The CDR3 spans 18 residues. The CDR3 DNA is TGTGCCAGCAGTGGGGGGGACAGACGAGGCTCTGGGGCCAACGTCCTGACTTTC. This translates into CASSGGDRRGSGANVLTF.

The table lists this clonotype with a few counts. The chain couples TRBV10-3 to TRBJ1-2; possible D gene TRBD1, 6 bases. This CDR3 has 12 amino acids. V was clipped by 4 bases and J by 6 bases, with 9 bases between them. Germline lookup yields CDR1 ENHRY and CDR2 SYGVKD. The CDR3 spells CAISAGGHGYTF. CDR3 nucleotides: TGTGCCATCAGTGCCGGGGGCCATGGCTACACCTTC.

V usage is TRBV5-1 and J usage is TRBJ1-2; 10 nucleotides line up with TRBD1. Germline V gene sequence: CDR1 SGHRS, CDR2 YFSETQ. CDR3 length: 17 residues. V dropped 1 base and J dropped 8; count of bases not matched to a gene: 14. The CDR3 region is CASSLTHKLTGGGGYTF. CDR3 coding DNA: TGCGCCAGCAGCTTGACCCACAAGCTGACAGGGGGCGGGGGCTACACCTTC. The full variable domain, rest sourced from reference TRBV5-1 and TRBJ1-2, is KAGVTQTPRYLIKTRGQQVTLSCSPISGHRSVSWYQQTPGQGLQFLFEYFSETQRNKGNFPGRFSGRQFSNSRSEMNVSTLELGDSALYLCASSLTHKLTGGGGYTFGSGTRLTVV.

This clonotype was seen a handful of times. The V call is TRBV12-3 or TRBV12-4, the J call TRBJ1-2; D gene ambiguous. The CDR3 totals 15 residues. V lost 6 bases to trimming and J lost 4 bases, with 18 bases between them. The CDR3 is CASRRDRRSPYGYTF. The CDR3 DNA sequence: TGTGCCAGCAGGCGGGATCGACGTTCCCCCTATGGCTACACCTTC.

This sequence joins TRBV20-1 and TRBJ1-1, with 8 bases that match TRBD1. Losses at the gene ends were 3 bases for V and 1 base for J; bases not matched to a gene: 4. There are 14 residues in the CDR3. Germline CDR1 is DFQATT and CDR2 is SNEGSKA (reference sequence). CDR3 sequence: CSARQGAKNTEAFF. CDR3 bases: TGCAGTGCTAGGCAGGGGGCTAAGAACACTGAAGCTTTCTTT.

This clonotype is a singleton in its sample. The chain employs TRBV19 and TRBJ2-3, with 8 bases aligning to TRBD2. CDR1 LNHDA and CDR2 SQIVND come from the germline V gene (reference sequence). With 8 bases clipped from V and 5 bases from J, the junction kept 6 bases outside the gene matches. This CDR3 comprises 13 residues. The CDR3: CASSPREGDTQYF. DNA for the CDR3: TGTGCCAGTTCCCCCCGGGAGGGAGATACGCAGTATTTT.

The chain employs TRBV3-1 and TRBJ1-2; 10 bases are shared with TRBD1. Looked up from germline, CDR1 is LGHDT and CDR2 is YNNKEL (reference sequence). Unmatched junction bases numbered 16, after V lost 1 base and J lost 8 bases. The CDR3 has 18 amino acids. The DNA for the CDR3 is TGTGCCAGCAGCCAAGTGATTTTAGAAGGGACAGGGGATGGAGGCTACACCTTC. Protein sequence: CASSQVILEGTGDGGYTF. The full variable domain, rest sourced from reference TRBV3-1 and TRBJ1-2, is DTAVSQTPKYLVTQMGNDKSIKCEQNLGHDTMYWYKQDSKKFLKIMFSYNNKELIINETVPNRFSPKSPDKAHLNLHINSLELGDSAVYFCASSQVILEGTGDGGYTFGSGTRLTVV.